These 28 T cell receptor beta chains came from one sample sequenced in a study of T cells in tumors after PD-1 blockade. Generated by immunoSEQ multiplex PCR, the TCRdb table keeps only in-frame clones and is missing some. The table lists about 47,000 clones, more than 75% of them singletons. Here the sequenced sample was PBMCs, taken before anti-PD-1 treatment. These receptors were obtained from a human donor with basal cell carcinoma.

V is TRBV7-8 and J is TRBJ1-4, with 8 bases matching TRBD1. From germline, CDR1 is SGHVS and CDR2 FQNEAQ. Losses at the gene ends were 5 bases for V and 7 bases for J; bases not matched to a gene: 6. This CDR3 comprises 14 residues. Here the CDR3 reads CASSIGQGGEKLFF. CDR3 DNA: TGTGCCAGCAGCATCGGACAGGGAGGTGAAAAACTGTTTTTT.

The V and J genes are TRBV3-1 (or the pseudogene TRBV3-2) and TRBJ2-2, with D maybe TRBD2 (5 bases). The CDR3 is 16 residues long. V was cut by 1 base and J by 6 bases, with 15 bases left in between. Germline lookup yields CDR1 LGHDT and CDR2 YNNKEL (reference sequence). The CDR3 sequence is CASSQVKVGSAGELFF. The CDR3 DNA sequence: TGTGCCAGCAGCCAAGTTAAGGTGGGGAGCGCCGGGGAGCTGTTTTTT.

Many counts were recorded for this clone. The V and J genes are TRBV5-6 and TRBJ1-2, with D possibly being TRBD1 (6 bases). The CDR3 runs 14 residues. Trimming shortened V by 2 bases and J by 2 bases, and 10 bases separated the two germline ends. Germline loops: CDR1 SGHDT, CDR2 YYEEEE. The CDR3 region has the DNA TGTGCCAGCAGCTTCGGACAGATGAACTATGGCTACACCTTC. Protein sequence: CASSFGQMNYGYTF.

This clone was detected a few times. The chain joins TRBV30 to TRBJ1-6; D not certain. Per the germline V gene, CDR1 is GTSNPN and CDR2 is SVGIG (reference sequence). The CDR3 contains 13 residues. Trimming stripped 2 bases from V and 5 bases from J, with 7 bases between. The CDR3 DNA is TGTGCCTGGAGTAAACAGAATAATTCACCCCTCCACTTT. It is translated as CAWSKQNNSPLHF. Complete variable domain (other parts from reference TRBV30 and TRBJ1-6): SQTIHQWPATLVQPVGSPLSLECTVEGTSNPNLYWYRQAAGRGLQLLFYSVGIGQISSEVPQNLSASRPQDRQFILSSKKLLLSDSGFYLCAWSKQNNSPLHFGNGTRLTVT.

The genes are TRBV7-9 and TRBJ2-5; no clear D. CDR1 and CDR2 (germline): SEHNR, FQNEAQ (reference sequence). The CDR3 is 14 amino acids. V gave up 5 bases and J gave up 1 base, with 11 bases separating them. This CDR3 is CASSMQHLQETQYF. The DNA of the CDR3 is TGTGCCAGCAGCATGCAACACCTCCAAGAGACCCAGTACTTC. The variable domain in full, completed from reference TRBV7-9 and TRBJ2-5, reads DTGVSQNPRHKITKRGQNVTFRCDPISEHNRLYWYRQTLGQGPEFLTYFQNEAQLEKSRLLSDRFSAERPKGSFSTLEIQRTEQGDSAMYLCASSMQHLQETQYFGPGTRLLVL.

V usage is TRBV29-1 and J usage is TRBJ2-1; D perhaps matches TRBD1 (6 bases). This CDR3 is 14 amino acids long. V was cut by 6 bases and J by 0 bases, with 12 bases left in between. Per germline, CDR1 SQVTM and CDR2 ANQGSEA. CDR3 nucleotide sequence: TGCAGCGTCGGACAGCGATCCTCCTACAATGAGCAGTTCTTC. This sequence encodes CSVGQRSSYNEQFF.

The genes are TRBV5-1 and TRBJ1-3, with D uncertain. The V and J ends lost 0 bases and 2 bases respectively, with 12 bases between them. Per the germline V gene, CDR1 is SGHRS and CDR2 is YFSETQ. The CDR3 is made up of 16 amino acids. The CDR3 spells CASSLAPPGAGNTIYF. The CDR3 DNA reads TGCGCCAGCAGCTTGGCCCCCCCCGGAGCTGGAAACACCATATATTTT.

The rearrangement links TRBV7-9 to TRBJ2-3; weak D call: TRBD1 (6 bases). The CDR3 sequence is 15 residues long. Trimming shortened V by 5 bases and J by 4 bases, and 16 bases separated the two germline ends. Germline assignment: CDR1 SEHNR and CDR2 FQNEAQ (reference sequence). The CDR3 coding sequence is TGTGCCAGCAGCCGGATAAAACAGGGAGCAGATACGCAGTATTTT. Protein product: CASSRIKQGADTQYF. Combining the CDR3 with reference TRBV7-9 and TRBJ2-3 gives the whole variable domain DTGVSQNPRHKITKRGQNVTFRCDPISEHNRLYWYRQTLGQGPEFLTYFQNEAQLEKSRLLSDRFSAERPKGSFSTLEIQRTEQGDSAMYLCASSRIKQGADTQYFGPGTRLTVL.

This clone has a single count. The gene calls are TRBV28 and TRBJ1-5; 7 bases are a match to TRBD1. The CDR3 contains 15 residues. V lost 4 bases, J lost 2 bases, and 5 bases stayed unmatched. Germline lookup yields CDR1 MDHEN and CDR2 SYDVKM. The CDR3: CASSSPTGGNQPQHF. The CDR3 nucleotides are TGTGCCAGCAGTTCCCCCACAGGGGGCAATCAGCCCCAGCATTTT.

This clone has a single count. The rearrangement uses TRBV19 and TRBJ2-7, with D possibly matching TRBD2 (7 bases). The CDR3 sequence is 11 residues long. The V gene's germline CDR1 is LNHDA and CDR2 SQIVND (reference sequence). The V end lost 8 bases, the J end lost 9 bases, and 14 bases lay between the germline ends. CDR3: CASGWGGGQYF. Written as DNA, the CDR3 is TGTGCCAGTGGCTGGGGGGGCGGGCAGTACTTC.

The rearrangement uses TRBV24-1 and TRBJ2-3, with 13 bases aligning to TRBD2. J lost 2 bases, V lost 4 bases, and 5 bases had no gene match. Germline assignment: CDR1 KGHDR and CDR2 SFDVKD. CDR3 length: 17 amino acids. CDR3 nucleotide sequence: TGTGCCACCAGTGAGGGGACTAGCGGGACTGCCACAGATACGCAGTATTTT. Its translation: CATSEGTSGTATDTQYF.

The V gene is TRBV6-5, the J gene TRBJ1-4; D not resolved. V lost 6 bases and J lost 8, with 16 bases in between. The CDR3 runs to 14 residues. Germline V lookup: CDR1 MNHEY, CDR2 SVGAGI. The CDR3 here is CASRTGPLGEKLFF. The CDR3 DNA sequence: TGTGCCAGCAGAACTGGCCCCCTTGGGGAAAAACTGTTTTTT.

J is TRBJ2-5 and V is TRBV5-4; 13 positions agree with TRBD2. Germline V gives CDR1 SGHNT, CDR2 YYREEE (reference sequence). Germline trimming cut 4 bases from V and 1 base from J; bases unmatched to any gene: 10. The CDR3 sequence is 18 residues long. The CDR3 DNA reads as TGTGCCAGCAGCGCCGGGATGGGGACTAGCGGGATCCAAGAGACCCAGTACTTC. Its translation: CASSAGMGTSGIQETQYF.

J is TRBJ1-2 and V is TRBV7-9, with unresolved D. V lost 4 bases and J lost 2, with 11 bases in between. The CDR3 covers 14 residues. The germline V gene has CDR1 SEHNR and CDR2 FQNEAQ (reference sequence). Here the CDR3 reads CASSYIPGNYGYTF. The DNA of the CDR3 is TGTGCCAGCAGCTACATCCCCGGGAACTATGGCTACACCTTC.

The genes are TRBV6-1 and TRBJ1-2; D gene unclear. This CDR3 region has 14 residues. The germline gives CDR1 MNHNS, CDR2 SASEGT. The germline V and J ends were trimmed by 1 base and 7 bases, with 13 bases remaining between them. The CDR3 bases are TGTGCCAGCAGTGAAGGCTGGGTTGTTAGTGGCTACACCTTC. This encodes CASSEGWVVSGYTF.

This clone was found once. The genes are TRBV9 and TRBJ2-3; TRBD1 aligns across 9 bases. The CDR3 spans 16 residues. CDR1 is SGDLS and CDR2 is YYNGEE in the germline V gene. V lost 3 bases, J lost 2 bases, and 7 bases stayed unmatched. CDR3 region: CASSEAGTGFTDTQYF. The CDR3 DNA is TGTGCCAGCAGCGAAGCCGGGACAGGGTTCACAGATACGCAGTATTTT.

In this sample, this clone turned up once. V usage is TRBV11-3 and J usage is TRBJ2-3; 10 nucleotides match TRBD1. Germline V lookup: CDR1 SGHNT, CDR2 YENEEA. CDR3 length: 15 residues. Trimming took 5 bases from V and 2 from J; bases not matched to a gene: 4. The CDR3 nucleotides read TGTGCCAGCAGCGTGGGGACAGGGGCCACAGATACGCAGTATTTT. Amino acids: CASSVGTGATDTQYF.

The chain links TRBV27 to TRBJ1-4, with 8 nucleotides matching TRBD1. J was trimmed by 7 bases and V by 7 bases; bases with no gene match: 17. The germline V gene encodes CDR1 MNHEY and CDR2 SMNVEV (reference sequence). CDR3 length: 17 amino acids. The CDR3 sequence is CASKGQGLGYKGEKLFF. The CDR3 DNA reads TGTGCCAGCAAAGGACAGGGACTCGGATATAAAGGTGAAAAACTGTTTTTT.

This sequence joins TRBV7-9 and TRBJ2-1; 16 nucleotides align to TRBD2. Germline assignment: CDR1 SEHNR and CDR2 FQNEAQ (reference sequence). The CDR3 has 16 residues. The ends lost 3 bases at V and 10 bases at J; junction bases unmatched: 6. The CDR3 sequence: CASSLPGLAGGREQFF. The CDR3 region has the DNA TGTGCCAGCAGCTTGCCGGGACTAGCGGGGGGGCGGGAGCAGTTCTTC.

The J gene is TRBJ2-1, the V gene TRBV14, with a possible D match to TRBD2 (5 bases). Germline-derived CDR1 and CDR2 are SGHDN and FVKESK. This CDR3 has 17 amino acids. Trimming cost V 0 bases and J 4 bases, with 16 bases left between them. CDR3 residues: CASSQDSKLAKYNEQFF. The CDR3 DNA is TGTGCCAGCAGCCAAGATTCGAAGCTAGCTAAATACAATGAGCAGTTCTTC.

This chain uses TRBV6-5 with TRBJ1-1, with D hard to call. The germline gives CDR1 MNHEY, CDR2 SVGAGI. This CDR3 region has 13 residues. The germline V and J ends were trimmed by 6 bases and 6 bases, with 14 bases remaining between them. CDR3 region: CASRLDGQAEAFF. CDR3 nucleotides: TGTGCCAGCAGGCTAGACGGTCAGGCTGAAGCTTTCTTT.

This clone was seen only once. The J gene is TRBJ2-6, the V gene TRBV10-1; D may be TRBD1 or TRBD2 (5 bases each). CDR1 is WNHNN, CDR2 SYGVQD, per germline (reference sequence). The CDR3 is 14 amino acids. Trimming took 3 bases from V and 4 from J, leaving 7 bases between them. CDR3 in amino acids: CASSDGAGANVLTF. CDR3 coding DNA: TGCGCCAGCAGTGACGGGGCCGGGGCCAACGTCCTGACTTTC.

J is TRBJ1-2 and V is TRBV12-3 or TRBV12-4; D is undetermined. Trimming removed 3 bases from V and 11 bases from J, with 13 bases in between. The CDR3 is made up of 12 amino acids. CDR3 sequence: CASSFGQLGYTF. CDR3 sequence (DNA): TGTGCCAGCAGTTTCGGGCAGCTAGGTTACACCTTC.

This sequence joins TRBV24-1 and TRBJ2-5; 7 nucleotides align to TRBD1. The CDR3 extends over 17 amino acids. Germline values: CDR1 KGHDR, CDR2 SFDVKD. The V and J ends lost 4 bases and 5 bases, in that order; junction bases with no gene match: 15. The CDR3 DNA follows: TGTGCCACCAGTGAAACCTTGGGTCGAGGGGGCACGGAGACCCAGTACTTC. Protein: CATSETLGRGGTETQYF.

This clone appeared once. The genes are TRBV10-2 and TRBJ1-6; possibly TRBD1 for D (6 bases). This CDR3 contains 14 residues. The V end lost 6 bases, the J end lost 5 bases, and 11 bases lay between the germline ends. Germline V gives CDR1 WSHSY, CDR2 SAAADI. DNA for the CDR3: TGCGCCAGCAGAATGGACAGAAATAATTCACCCCTCCACTTT. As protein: CASRMDRNNSPLHF.

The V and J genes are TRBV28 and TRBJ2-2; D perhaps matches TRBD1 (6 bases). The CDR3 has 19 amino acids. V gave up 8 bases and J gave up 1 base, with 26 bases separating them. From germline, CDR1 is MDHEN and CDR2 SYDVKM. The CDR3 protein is CASVTSETPGHKNTGELFF. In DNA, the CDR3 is TGTGCCAGCGTTACGAGCGAGACCCCGGGACACAAGAACACCGGGGAGCTGTTTTTT. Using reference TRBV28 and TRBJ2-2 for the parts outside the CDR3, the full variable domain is DVKVTQSSRYLVKRTGEKVFLECVQDMDHENMFWYRQDPGLGLRLIYFSYDVKMKEKGDIPEGYSVSREKKERFSLILESASTNQTSMYLCASVTSETPGHKNTGELFFGEGSRLTVL.

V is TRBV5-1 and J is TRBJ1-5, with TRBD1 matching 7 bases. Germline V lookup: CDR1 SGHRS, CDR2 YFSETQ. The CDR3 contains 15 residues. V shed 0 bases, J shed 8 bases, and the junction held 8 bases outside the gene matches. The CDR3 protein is CASSLGGQKSEPQHF. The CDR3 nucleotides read TGCGCCAGCAGCTTGGGGGGACAGAAAAGTGAGCCCCAGCATTTT. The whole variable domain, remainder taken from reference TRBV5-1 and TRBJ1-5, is KAGVTQTPRYLIKTRGQQVTLSCSPISGHRSVSWYQQTPGQGLQFLFEYFSETQRNKGNFPGRFSGRQFSNSRSEMNVSTLELGDSALYLCASSLGGQKSEPQHFGDGTRLSIL.

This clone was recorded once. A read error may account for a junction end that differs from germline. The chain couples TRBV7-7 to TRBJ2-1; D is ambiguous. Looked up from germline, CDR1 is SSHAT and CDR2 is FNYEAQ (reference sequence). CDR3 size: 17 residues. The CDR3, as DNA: TGTGCTAGCAGCTCTAACCCCGACAAGACCCGTACGGGTGAGCAGTTCTTC. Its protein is CASSSNPDKTRTGEQFF.